This TCR beta chain was retrieved from a study of cytomegalovirus exposure and HLA in healthy donors. Per germline, CDR1 ENHRY and CDR2 SYGVKD. This CDR3 has 13 amino acids. Trimming shortened V by 4 bases and J by 8 bases, and 14 bases separated the two germline ends. In the PCR, 60 Vbeta and 13 Jbeta primers were used. The data were produced by immunoSEQ multiplex PCR, yet TCRdb's version contains in-frame clones alone and is incomplete. The sample gives about 150,000 clones, around three fifths of which show up once; 3% is in the top ten. This clone was counted only a few times. The target antigen is unknown. Findings of the study overall: Donors belonging to an Asian-associated ancestry cluster reportedly showed fewer N-insertions in productive TCRs than the roughly 670-donor mean, according to what a later analysis found. Sequencing depth roughly uniform across donors was assumed in presence/absence analyses.

The source of this sequence is a young woman in good health and CMV-seropositive. The chain recombines TRBV10-3 with TRBJ1-2, with a possible D match to TRBD1 (6 bases). Sample: PBMCs. CDR3 sequence reads: CAISGLSGEGYTF. As DNA, the CDR3 is TGTGCCATCAGTGGGTTATCAGGGGAGGGCTACACCTTC.